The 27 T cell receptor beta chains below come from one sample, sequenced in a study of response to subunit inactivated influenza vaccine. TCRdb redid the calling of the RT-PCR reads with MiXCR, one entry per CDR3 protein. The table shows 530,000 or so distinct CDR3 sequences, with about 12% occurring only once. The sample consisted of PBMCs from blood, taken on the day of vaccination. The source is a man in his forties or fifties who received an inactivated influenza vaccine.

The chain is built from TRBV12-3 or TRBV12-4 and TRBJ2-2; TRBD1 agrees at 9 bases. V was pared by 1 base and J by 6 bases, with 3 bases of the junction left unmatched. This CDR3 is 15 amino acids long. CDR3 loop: CASSLGTGVPGELFF. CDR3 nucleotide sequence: TGTGCCAGCAGTTTAGGGACAGGGGTCCCCGGGGAGCTGTTTTTT.

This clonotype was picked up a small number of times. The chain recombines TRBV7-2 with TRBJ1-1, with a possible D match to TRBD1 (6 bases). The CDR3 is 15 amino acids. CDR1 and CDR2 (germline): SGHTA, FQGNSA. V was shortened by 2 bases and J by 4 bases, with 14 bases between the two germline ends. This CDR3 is CASSLFESGATEAFF. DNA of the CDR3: TGTGCCAGCAGCTTATTCGAATCGGGGGCCACTGAAGCTTTCTTT.

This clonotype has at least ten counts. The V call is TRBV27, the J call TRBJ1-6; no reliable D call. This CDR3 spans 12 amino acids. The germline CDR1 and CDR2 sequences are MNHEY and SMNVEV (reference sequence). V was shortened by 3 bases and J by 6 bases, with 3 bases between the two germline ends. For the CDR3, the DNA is TGTGCCAGCAGTTTCATTAATTCACCCCTCCACTTT. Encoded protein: CASSFINSPLHF.

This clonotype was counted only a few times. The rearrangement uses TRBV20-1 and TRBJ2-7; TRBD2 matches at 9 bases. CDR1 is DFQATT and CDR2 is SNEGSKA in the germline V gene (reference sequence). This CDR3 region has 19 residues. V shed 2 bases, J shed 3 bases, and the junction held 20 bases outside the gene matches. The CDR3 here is CSARIRLAGRYWGLYEQYF. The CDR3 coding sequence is TGCAGTGCTAGAATTCGGCTAGCGGGACGTTATTGGGGGCTCTACGAGCAGTACTTC.

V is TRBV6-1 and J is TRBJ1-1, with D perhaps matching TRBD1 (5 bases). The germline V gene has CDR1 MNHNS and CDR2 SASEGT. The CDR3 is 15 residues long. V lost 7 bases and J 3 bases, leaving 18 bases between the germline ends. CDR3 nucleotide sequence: TGTGCCAGCAAGCTCCGGGGGACGGGTCACACTGAAGCTTTCTTT. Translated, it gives CASKLRGTGHTEAFF.

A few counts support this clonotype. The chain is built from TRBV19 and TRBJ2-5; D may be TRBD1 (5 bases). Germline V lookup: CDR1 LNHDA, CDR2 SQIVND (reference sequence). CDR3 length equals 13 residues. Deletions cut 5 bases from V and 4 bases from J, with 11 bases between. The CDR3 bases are TGTGCCAGTAGTCCTGCAGGGTTAGAGACCCAGTACTTC. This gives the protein CASSPAGLETQYF.

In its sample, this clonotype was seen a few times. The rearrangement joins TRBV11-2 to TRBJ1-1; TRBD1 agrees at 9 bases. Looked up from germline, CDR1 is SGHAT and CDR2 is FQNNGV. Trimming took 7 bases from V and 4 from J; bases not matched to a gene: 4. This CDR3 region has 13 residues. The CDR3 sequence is CASTPDRGTEAFF. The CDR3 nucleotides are TGTGCCAGCACCCCGGACAGGGGCACTGAAGCTTTCTTT.

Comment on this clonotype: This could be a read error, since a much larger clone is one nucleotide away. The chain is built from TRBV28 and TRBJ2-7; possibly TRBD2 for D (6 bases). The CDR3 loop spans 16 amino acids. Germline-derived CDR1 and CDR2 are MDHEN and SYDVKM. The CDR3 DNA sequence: TGTGCCAGCAGTTTTCTACCCTCGGGACTCCAATACGAGCAGTCCTTC. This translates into CASSFLPSGLQYEQSF.

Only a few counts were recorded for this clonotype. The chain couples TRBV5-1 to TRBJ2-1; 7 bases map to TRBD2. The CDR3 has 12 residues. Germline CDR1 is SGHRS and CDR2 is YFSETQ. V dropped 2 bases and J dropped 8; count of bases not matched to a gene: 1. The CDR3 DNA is TGCGCCAGCAGCTTCCGGGGGGATGAGCAGTTCTTC. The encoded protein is CASSFRGDEQFF.

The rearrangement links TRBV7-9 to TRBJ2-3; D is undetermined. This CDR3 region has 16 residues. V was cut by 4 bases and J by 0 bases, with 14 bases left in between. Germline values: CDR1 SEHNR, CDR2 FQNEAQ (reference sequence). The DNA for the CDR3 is TGTGCCAGCAGCTCCGGATTGCACTATAGCACAGATACGCAGTATTTT. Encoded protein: CASSSGLHYSTDTQYF.

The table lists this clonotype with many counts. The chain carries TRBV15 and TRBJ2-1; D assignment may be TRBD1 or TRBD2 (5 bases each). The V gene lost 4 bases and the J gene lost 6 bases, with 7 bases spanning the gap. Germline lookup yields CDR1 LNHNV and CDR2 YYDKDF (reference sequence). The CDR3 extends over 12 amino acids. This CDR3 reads CATSKGSNEQFF. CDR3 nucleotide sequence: TGTGCCACCAGCAAGGGGAGCAATGAGCAGTTCTTC.

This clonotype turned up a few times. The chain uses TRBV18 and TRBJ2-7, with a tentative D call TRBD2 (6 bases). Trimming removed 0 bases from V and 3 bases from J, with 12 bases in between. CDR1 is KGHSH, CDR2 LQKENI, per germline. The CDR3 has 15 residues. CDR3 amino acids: CASSPPIAAVYEQYF. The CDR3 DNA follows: TGTGCCAGCTCACCACCGATAGCGGCTGTCTACGAGCAGTACTTC.

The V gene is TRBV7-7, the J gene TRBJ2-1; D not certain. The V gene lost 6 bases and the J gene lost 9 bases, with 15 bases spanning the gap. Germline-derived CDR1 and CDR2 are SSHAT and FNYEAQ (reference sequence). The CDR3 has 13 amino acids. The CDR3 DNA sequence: TGTGCCAGCAGTCTTGACCGTGATGGTGAGCAGTTCTTC. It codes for CASSLDRDGEQFF.

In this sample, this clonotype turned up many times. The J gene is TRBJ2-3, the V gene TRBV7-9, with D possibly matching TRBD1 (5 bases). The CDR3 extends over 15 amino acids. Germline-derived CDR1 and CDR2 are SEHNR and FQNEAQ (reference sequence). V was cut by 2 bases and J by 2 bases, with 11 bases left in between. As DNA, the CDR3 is TGTGCCAGCAGCTTAAATCAGGGCCACACAGATACGCAGTATTTT. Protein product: CASSLNQGHTDTQYF. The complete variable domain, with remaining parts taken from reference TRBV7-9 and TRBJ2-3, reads DTGVSQNPRHKITKRGQNVTFRCDPISEHNRLYWYRQTLGQGPEFLTYFQNEAQLEKSRLLSDRFSAERPKGSFSTLEIQRTEQGDSAMYLCASSLNQGHTDTQYFGPGTRLTVL.

As DNA, the CDR3 is TGTGCCAGCAGCTTAGTTAACAGTGTAACCTACAATGAGCAGTTCTTC. Amino acid sequence: CASSLVNSVTYNEQFF. This chain joins TRBV7-6 and TRBJ2-1; no firm D call. CDR1 is SGHVS, CDR2 FNYEAQ, per germline. The CDR3 runs to 16 residues. V lost 1 base and J lost 2, with 12 bases in between.

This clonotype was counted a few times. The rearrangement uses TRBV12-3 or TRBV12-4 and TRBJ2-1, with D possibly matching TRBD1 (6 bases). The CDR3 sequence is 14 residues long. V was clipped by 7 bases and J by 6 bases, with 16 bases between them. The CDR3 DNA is TGTGCCAGCACCCCGGACAGTAGGGCCAATGAGCAGTTCTTC. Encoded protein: CASTPDSRANEQFF.

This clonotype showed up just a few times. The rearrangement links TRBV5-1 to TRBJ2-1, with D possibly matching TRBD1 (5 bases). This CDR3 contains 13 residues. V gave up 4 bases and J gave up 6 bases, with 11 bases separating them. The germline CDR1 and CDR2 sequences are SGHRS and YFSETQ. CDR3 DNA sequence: TGCGCCAGCAGCACCCGAAGGGGCAATGAGCAGTTCTTC. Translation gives CASSTRRGNEQFF.

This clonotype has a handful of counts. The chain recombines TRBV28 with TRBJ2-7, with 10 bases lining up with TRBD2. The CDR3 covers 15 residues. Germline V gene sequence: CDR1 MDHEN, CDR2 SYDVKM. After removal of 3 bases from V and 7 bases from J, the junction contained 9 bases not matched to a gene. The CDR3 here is CASSLSSGGSWEQYF. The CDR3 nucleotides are TGTGCCAGCAGTTTGAGTAGCGGGGGGTCTTGGGAGCAGTACTTC. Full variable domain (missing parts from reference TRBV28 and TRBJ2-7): DVKVTQSSRYLVKRTGEKVFLECVQDMDHENMFWYRQDPGLGLRLIYFSYDVKMKEKGDIPEGYSVSREKKERFSLILESASTNQTSMYLCASSLSSGGSWEQYFGPGTRLTVT.

CDR3 in amino acids: CASSKNRRTENTGELFF. In DNA form, the CDR3 reads TGTGCCAGCAGCAAAAATAGGAGGACAGAGAACACCGGGGAGCTGTTTTTT. The chain has TRBV21-1 and TRBJ2-2; TRBD1 was called by the table and not checked on the DNA. TRBV21-1 is a known pseudogene. This CDR3 spans 17 amino acids.

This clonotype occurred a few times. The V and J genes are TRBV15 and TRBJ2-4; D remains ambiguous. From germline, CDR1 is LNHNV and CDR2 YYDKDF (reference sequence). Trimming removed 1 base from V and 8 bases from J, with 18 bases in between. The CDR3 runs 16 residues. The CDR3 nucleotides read TGTGCCACCAGCAGAGGGATGGCATCAACGAGCGACATTCAGTACTTC. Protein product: CATSRGMASTSDIQYF.

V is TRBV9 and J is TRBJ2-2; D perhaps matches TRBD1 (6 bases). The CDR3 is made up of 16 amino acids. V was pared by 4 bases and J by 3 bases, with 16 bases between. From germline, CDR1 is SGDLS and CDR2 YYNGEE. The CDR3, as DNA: TGTGCCAGCAGCCCAGGGGCCCCCCGGGACACCGGGGAGCTGTTTTTT. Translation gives CASSPGAPRDTGELFF.

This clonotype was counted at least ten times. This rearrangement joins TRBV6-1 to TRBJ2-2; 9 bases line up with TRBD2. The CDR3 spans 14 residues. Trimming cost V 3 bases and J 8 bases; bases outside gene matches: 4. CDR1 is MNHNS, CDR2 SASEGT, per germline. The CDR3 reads CASSEREGPGELFF. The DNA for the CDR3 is TGTGCCAGCAGTGAGCGGGAGGGCCCAGGGGAGCTGTTTTTT.

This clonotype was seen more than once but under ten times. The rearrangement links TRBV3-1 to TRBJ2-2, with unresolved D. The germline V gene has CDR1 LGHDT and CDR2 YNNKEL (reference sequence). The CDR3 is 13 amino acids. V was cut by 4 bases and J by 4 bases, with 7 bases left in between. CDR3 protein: CASSRFVTGELFF. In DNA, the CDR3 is TGTGCCAGCAGCCGCTTCGTCACCGGGGAGCTGTTTTTT.

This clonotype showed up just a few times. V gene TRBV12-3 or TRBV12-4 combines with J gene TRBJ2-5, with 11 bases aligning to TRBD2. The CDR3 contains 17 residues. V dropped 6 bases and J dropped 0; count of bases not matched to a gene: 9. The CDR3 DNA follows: TGTGCCAGCAGCCCTCATTTGGGACTAGCGGACCAAGAGACCCAGTACTTC. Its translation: CASSPHLGLADQETQYF.

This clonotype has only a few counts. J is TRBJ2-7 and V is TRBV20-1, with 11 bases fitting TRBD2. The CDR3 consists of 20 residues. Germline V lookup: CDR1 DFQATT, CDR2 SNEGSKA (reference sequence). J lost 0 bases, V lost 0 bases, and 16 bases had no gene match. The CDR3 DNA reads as TGCAGTGCTAGAGAATGGGGAGTCGAGACTAGCGGGACTAACTCCTACGAGCAGTACTTC. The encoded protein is CSAREWGVETSGTNSYEQYF.

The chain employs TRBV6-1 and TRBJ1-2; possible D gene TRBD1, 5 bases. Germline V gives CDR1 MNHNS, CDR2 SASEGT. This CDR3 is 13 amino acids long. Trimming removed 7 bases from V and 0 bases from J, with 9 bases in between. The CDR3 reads CASKWGPNYGYTF. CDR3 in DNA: TGTGCCAGCAAGTGGGGCCCTAACTATGGCTACACCTTC.

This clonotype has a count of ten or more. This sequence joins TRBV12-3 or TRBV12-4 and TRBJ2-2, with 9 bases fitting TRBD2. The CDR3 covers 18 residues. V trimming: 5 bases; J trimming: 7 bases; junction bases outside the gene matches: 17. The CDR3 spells CASSPRYYGGGVDGELFF. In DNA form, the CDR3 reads TGTGCCAGCAGTCCACGTTATTACGGCGGGGGGGTCGACGGGGAGCTGTTTTTT.